The present T cell receptor (beta chain) was sequenced within a study of blood T cell repertoires in COVID-19. For the study at large: PBMCs, B-cell-depleted T cells, or T cells were the source of the cDNA or gDNA that made up the material.

Method: immunoSEQ multiplex PCR; TCRdb's copy keeps in-frame clones and lacks some. The table lists hundreds of thousands of clones, 65% to 90% of them singletons, with approximately 10% in the top ten. The V segment lost 5 bases and the J segment 8 bases; nucleotides outside the gene matches: 9. Looked up from germline, CDR1 is MNHEY and CDR2 is SMNVEV (reference sequence). This CDR3 is built from 15 residues. Enrolment of Seattle patients took place during active infection, and they were followed longitudinally. The sample taken for sequencing was peripheral blood. The receptor's source is a man between 50 and 59 years old with COVID-19, enrolled during active disease. The chain combines TRBV27 with TRBJ1-6; 7 nucleotides match TRBD1. CDR3 residues: CASSLQGPPDSPLHF. The DNA for the CDR3 is TGTGCCAGCAGTCTACAGGGGCCTCCAGATTCACCCCTCCACTTT.